This T cell receptor (beta chain) was sequenced during a study of blood T cells in healthy people across ages. Study summary: There was about one barcoded beta molecule captured by template switching per two T cells.

Healthy individuals of Caucasian origin from Russia, aged roughly 6 to 90, served as donors. Researchers report isolating at least 6.5 million PBMCs per sample. This CDR3 contains 15 residues. V was trimmed by 2 bases and J by 0 bases, leaving 11 bases between them. Looked up from germline, CDR1 is DFQATT and CDR2 is SNEGSKA (reference sequence). With a J-beta primer mix and a sample-barcoded 5' primer, a second PCR ran roughly 7 to 11 cycles. One entry per CDR3 protein, called by TCRdb with MiXCR from the 5' RACE reads. The table lists over 1,500,000 distinct CDR3 sequences, roughly 49% of them singletons.

This sequence originates from a woman aged 40 to 49 in good health. The V call is TRBV20-1, the J call TRBJ1-5, with D perhaps matching TRBD1 (6 bases). Sequencing was performed on blood. The CDR3 is CSARSRGISNQPQHF. CDR3 coding DNA: TGCAGTGCTAGATCCAGGGGTATTAGCAATCAGCCCCAGCATTTT.